The entry that follows covers one T cell receptor beta chain sequence. Its antigen remains unidentified. V dropped 3 bases and J dropped 3 bases, with 20 bases sitting between them. The V gene's germline CDR1 is GTSNPN and CDR2 SVGIG (reference sequence). The CDR3 consists of 16 residues. Deep level was the assay's run setting. The assay was immunoSEQ multiplex PCR, and TCRdb's table has in-frame clones only and misses some. The data show some 2.4 million clones, approximately 93% seen once. These data are taken from a study of shared clonotypes between healthy human individuals. Study summary: CD4 naive and CD4 memory each took three plates per donor, while CD8 naive took two and CD8 memory one. Study-wide results and limits: Large depth notwithstanding, sorted-subset sequencing proved incomplete by rarefaction.

This TCR came from a man in his late teens or twenties in good health. Some clones in this sample may be carry-over from other donors' samples. The chain carries TRBV30 and TRBJ1-1; D not resolved. Sequencing was done on a sample of naive CD4+ T cells from PBMCs. Subset reported: CD45RA+ positively selected. The CDR3 DNA reads TGTGCCTGGAGGGGATTTCAAGTGGAGGCCGACACTGAAGCTTTCTTT. This encodes CAWRGFQVEADTEAFF.